The 8 T cell receptor beta chains given below trace back to one sample, sequenced in a study of glioma-infiltrating T cells after dendritic cell vaccination. Sequencing was performed with immunoSEQ multiplex PCR; in TCRdb, only in-frame clones are kept and a portion is missing. The sample carries around 100,000 clones, about four fifths recorded once. Specimen: blood, collected before dendritic cell vaccination. The receptors come from a human donor with glioblastoma.

The chain has TRBV19 and TRBJ1-5; D is possibly TRBD1 (5 bases). Deletions cut 5 bases from V and 9 bases from J, with 20 bases between. This CDR3 contains 15 residues. Germline assignment: CDR1 LNHDA and CDR2 SQIVND (reference sequence). The CDR3 bases are TGTGCCAGTAGTGGGGCGGCGGGGATCGGTTCGCCCCAGCATTTT. Residues: CASSGAAGIGSPQHF.

The chain recombines TRBV19 with TRBJ2-3, with D unresolved. Trimming left V 0 bases short and J 2 bases short, with 6 bases between. The CDR3 extends over 14 amino acids. CDR1 is LNHDA, CDR2 SQIVND, per germline (reference sequence). The CDR3 protein is CASSIDQATDTQYF. The CDR3 DNA is TGTGCCAGTAGTATAGATCAGGCCACAGATACGCAGTATTTT.

This rearrangement joins TRBV19 to TRBJ1-1, with D possibly being TRBD1 (5 bases). Germline CDR1 is LNHDA and CDR2 is SQIVND (reference sequence). This CDR3 is 12 amino acids long. Trimming stripped 8 bases from V and 1 base from J, with 8 bases between. CDR3 region: CASGQGNTEAFF. The CDR3 coding sequence is TGTGCCAGTGGGCAGGGGAACACTGAAGCTTTCTTT.

The table lists this clone with a few counts. This sequence joins TRBV5-8 and TRBJ1-3; 7 bases match TRBD1. V shed 4 bases, J shed 0 bases, and the junction held 4 bases outside the gene matches. Germline loops: CDR1 SGHTS, CDR2 YDEGEE. The CDR3 consists of 15 residues. The DNA of the CDR3 is TGTGCCAGCAGCCTCGGGACAGTCTCTGGAAACACCATATATTTT. Translation gives CASSLGTVSGNTIYF.

This rearrangement joins TRBV6-5 to TRBJ1-1, with a tentative D call TRBD1 (6 bases). The length of the CDR3 is 12 residues. Germline-derived CDR1 and CDR2 are MNHEY and SVGAGI. Trimming removed 9 bases from V and 4 bases from J, with 12 bases in between. CDR3 sequence (DNA): TGTGCCAGTCAACTAGGGGGCACTGAAGCTTTCTTT. Its protein is CASQLGGTEAFF.

The chain has TRBV6-6 and TRBJ2-3, with a tentative D call TRBD1 (6 bases). Germline V gene lookup returns CDR1 MNHNY and CDR2 SVGAGI (reference sequence). The CDR3 contains 13 residues. Trimming cost V 8 bases and J 5 bases, with 14 bases left between them. The CDR3 region has the DNA TGTGCCAGCCAAACTATAGGGGGAGATACGCAGTATTTT. Its translation is CASQTIGGDTQYF.

This clone was detected many times. CDR3 loop: CASSIVGGMGEAFF. The CDR3 coding sequence is TGTGCCAGTAGTATAGTTGGAGGGATGGGTGAAGCTTTCTTT. The chain uses TRBV19 and TRBJ1-1; D is unclear. V dropped 1 base and J dropped 7 bases, with 13 bases sitting between them. Per the germline V gene, CDR1 is LNHDA and CDR2 is SQIVND (reference sequence). This CDR3 spans 14 amino acids.

This chain uses TRBV18 with TRBJ1-2; 10 positions agree with TRBD1. The trim removed 2 bases at V and 5 bases at J, leaving 5 bases unmatched. The CDR3 sequence is 15 residues long. Per germline, CDR1 KGHSH and CDR2 LQKENI. The CDR3 bases are TGTGCCAGCTCACCAGCCGTGGGACAGGGGTATGGCTACACCTTC. Its translation is CASSPAVGQGYGYTF.